This TCR beta chain derives from a study of response to subunit inactivated influenza vaccine. Comments on this clonotype: Sequence at one end of the junction differs from germline and may be a read error.

TCRdb reanalysed the RT-PCR reads using MiXCR and keeps one entry per CDR3 protein. The data hold 500,000 to 700,000 distinct CDR3 sequences, with under 25% observed a single time. This same sample was also part of a study on T cells expressing NK-cell markers. From that paper: 5'RACE template switching built TCR beta cDNA with unique molecular identifiers. Each TCR beta repertoire originated in sorted T cells that were CD3+CD56+NKG2C+, CD3+CD56+NKG2C- or CD3+CD56-NKG2C+. Leadership of the CD3+CD56-NKG2C+ fraction also belonged to these clonotypes in a handful of donors.

This clonotype originated in a man over 45 who received an inactivated influenza vaccine. Source: CD4+ T cells sorted from PBMCs, taken less than 13 days after vaccination.

The CDR3 DNA sequence: TGTGCCAGCAGTGAAGGGGCCCGGGGATCCTTCGAGCAGTACTTC. Residues: CASSEGARGSFEQYF. The chain recombines TRBV2 with TRBJ2-7, with a possible D match to TRBD2 (5 bases). CDR3 length: 15 amino acids. Germline-derived CDR1 and CDR2 are SNHLY and FYNNEI.